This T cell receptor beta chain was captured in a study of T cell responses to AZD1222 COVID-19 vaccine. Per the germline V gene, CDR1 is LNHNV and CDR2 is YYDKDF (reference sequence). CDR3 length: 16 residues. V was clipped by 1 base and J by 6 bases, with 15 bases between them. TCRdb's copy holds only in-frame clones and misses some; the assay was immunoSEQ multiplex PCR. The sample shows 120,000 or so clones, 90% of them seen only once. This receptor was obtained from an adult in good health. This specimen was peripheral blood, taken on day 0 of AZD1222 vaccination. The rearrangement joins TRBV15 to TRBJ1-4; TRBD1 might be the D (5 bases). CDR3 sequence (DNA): TGTGCCACCAGCAGAGGTTCTCGGGACGTTCATGAAAAACTGTTTTTT. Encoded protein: CATSRGSRDVHEKLFF.